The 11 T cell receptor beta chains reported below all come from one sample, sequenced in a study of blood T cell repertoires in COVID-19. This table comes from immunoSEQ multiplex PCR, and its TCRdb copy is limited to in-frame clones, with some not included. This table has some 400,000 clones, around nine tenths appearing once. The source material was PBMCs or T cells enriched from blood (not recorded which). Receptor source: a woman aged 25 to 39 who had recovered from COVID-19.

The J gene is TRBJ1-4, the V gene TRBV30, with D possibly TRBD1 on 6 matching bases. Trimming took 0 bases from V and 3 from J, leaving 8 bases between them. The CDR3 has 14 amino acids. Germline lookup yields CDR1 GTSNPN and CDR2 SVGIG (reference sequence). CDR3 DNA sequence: TGTGCCTGGAGTGTGGGGGCGGCTAATGAAAAACTGTTTTTT. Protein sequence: CAWSVGAANEKLFF.

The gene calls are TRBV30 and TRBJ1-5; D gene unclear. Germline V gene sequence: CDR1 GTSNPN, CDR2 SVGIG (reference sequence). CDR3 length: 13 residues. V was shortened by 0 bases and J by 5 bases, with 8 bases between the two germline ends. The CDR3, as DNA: TGTGCCTGGAGTGTAGCGACGGATCAGCCCCAGCATTTT. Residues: CAWSVATDQPQHF.

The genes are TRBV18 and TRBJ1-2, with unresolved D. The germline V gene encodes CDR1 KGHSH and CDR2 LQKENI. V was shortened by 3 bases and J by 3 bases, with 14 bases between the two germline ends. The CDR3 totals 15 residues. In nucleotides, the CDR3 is TGTGCCAGCTCACCGGAAATAACGAGGGACTATGGCTACACCTTC. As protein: CASSPEITRDYGYTF.

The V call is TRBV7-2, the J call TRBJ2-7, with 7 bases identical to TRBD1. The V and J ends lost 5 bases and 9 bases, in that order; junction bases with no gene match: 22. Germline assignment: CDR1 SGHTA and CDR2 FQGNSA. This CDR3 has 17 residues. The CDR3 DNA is TGTGCCAGCAGCCCCACAGGGGTAGGGAGTTTATACGAGCGGCAGTACTTC. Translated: CASSPTGVGSLYERQYF.

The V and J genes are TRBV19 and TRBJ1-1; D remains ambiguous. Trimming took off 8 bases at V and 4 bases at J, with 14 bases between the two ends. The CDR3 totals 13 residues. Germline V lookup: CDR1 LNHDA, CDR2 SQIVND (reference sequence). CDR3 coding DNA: TGTGCCAGTTCTCAGTATGGTGGCACTGAAGCTTTCTTT. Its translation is CASSQYGGTEAFF.

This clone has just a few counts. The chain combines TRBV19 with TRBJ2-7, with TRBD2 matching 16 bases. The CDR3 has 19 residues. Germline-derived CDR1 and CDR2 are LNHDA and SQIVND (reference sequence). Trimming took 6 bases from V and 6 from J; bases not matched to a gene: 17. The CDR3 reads CASSQGPGLAGGKYGEQYF. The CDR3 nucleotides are TGTGCCAGTAGCCAAGGACCGGGACTAGCGGGAGGGAAATATGGCGAGCAGTACTTC.

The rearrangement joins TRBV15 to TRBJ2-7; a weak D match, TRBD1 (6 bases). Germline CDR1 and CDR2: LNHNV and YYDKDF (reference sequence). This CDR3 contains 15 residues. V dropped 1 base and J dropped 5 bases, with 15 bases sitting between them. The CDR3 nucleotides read TGTGCCACCAGCAGAGTGTTTGGGGCAGGGGACGAGCAGTACTTC. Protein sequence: CATSRVFGAGDEQYF.

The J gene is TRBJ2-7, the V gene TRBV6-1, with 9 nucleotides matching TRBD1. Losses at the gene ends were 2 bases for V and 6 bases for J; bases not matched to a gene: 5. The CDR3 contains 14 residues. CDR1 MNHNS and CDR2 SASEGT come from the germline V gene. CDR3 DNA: TGTGCCAGCAGTGAACCAGAGACAGGGGGCGAGCAGTACTTC. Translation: CASSEPETGGEQYF.

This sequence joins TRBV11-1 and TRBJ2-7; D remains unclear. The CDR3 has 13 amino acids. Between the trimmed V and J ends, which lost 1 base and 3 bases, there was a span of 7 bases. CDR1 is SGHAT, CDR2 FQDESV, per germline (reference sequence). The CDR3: CASSLDPNYEQYF. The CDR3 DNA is TGTGCCAGCAGCTTAGACCCTAACTACGAGCAGTACTTC.

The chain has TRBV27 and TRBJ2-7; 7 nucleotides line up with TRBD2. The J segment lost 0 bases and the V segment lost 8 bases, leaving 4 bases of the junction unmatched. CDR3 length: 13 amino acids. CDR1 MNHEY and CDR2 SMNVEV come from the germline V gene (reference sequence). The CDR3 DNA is TGTGCCAGCGGGAGGGACGGCTCCTACGAGCAGTACTTC. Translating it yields CASGRDGSYEQYF.

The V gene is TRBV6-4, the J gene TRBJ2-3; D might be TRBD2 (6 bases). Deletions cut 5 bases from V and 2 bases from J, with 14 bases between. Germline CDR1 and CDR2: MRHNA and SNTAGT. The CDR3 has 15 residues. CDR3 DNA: TGTGCCAGCAGTACCGGGACTCGATCCACAGATACGCAGTATTTT. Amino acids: CASSTGTRSTDTQYF.